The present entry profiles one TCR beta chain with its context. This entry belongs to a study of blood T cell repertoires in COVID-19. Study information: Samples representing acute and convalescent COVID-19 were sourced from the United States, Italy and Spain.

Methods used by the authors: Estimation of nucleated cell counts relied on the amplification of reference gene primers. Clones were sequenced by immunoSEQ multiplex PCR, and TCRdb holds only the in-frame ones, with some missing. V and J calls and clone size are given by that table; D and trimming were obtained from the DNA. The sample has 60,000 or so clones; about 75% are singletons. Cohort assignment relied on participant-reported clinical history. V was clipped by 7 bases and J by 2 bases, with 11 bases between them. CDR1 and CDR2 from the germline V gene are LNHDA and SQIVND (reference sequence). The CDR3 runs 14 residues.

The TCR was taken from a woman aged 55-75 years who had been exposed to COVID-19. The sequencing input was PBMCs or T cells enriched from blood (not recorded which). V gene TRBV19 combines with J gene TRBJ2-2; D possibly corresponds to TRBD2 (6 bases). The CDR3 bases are TGTGCCAGTATAAGCGGGCGAAACACCGGGGAGCTGTTTTTT. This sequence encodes CASISGRNTGELFF.